These T cell receptor beta chains were read from a single sample in a study of metastatic and nonmetastatic thyroid tumors. With MiXCR, TCRdb reprocessed the PCR reads. Of fewer than 6,500 clones listed, roughly 32% are singletons. The sequenced material came from adjacent normal tissue. The receptors come from a female donor with papillary thyroid cancer or a benign thyroid nodule (not recorded which). Some clones in this sample may be carry-over from other donors' samples. Each CDR3 is given with its conserved first and last residue. D genes are given only for firm matches. Where a row states a size, it is once, few, many or the class of an expanded clone; other rows omit it.

V	D	size	J	CDR3	DNA
TRBV15	-	medium-sized	TRBJ1-5	CATSRGGIGYQPQHF	TGTGCCACCAGCAGAGGTGGTATAGGGTATCAGCCCCAGCATTTT
TRBV27	-	few	TRBJ2-1	CASSLSRDTYNEQFF	TGTGCCAGCAGTTTATCCCGGGACACTTACAATGAGCAGTTCTTC
TRBV10-2	-	few	TRBJ1-4	CASTEGWGEKLFF	TGCGCCAGCACCGAAGGGTGGGGAGAAAAACTGTTTTTT
TRBV12-3/TRBV12-4	-	medium-sized	TRBJ2-7	CASSLTRGGEYEQYF	TGTGCCAGCAGTTTAACCAGGGGGGGGGAGTACGAGCAGTACTTC
TRBV7-9	-	-	TRBJ1-1	CASIFSNTEAFF	TGTGCCAGTATCTTTAGTAACACTGAAGCTTTCTTT
TRBV19	TRBD1	-	TRBJ1-1	CASSVDRETEAFF	TGTGCCAGTAGTGTAGACAGGGAGACTGAAGCTTTCTTT
TRBV20-1	TRBD2	few	TRBJ2-5	CSAQGLEETQYF	TGCAGTGCTCAGGGACTAGAAGAGACCCAGTACTTC
TRBV6-1	-	-	TRBJ1-2	CASSSTVYHGYTF	TGTGCCAGCAGTTCTACAGTGTACCATGGCTACACCTTC
TRBV7-8	TRBD1	-	TRBJ1-1	CASTRADRGRTEAFF	TGTGCCAGCACCCGTGCCGATAGGGGGCGAACTGAAGCTTTCTTT
TRBV28	-	few	TRBJ2-2	CASSTGTGYTGELFF	TGTGCCAGCAGTACCGGGACGGGGTACACCGGGGAGCTGTTTTTT
TRBV7-9	-	few	TRBJ2-1	CAMSSSYNEQFF	TGTGCCATGTCGAGCTCCTACAATGAGCAGTTCTTC
TRBV7-9	-	medium-sized	TRBJ2-7	CASSLARDPDF	TGTGCCAGCAGCTTAGCCCGGGACCCGGACTTC
TRBV6-1	-	few	TRBJ2-1	CACSKEDRRYTEQFF	TGTGCCTGCAGTAAAGAGGACAGAAGGTACACTGAGCAGTTCTTC
TRBV30	TRBD1	-	TRBJ2-7	CAWNWDRVNSEQYF	TGTGCCTGGAATTGGGACAGGGTAAACAGCGAGCAGTACTTC
TRBV7-6	TRBD2	-	TRBJ2-7	CASSYRDGTSEKYEQYF	TGTGCCAGCAGCTACCGGGATGGGACTAGCGAGAAATACGAGCAGTACTTC
TRBV12-3/TRBV12-4	-	-	TRBJ2-7	CASSLDQLSYEQYF	TGTGCCAGCAGTTTAGATCAGCTCTCCTACGAGCAGTACTTC
TRBV5-1	-	-	TRBJ2-3	CASSLEQALRTDTQYF	TGCGCCAGCAGCTTGGAGCAGGCCCTTAGGACAGATACGCAGTATTTT
TRBV5-1	-	-	TRBJ2-1	CASSLGTRTNEQFF	TGCGCCAGCAGCTTAGGAACCCGAACAAATGAGCAGTTCTTC
TRBV5-4	-	many	TRBJ2-1	CASSLNRGSSYNEQFF	TGTGCCAGCAGCTTGAATCGGGGGAGCTCCTACAATGAGCAGTTCTTC
TRBV28	-	medium-sized	TRBJ1-4	CASSFGDGANEKLFF	TGTGCCAGCAGTTTTGGAGATGGGGCTAATGAAAAACTGTTTTTT
TRBV28	-	-	TRBJ2-5	CASRLEGGRETQYF	TGTGCCAGTCGTCTGGAGGGGGGTAGGGAGACCCAGTACTTC
TRBV2	TRBD1	-	TRBJ2-6	CASRQGSASSGANVLTF	TGTGCCAGCCGACAGGGATCAGCTAGCTCTGGGGCCAACGTCCTGACTTTC
TRBV19	-	medium-sized	TRBJ1-4	CASKSGEKLFF	TGTGCCAGTAAATCGGGTGAAAAACTGTTTTTT
TRBV6-1	-	many	TRBJ1-2	CASRDHGQRGYGYTF	TGTGCCAGCAGAGACCATGGGCAACGCGGATATGGCTACACCTTC
TRBV6-1	TRBD1	-	TRBJ2-1	CATTGTGLNEQFF	TGTGCCACTACCGGGACAGGGCTAAATGAGCAGTTCTTC
TRBV7-3	-	-	TRBJ2-3	CASNSLDGAPLDTQYF	TGTGCCAGCAATTCGCTGGACGGGGCGCCTCTGGATACGCAGTATTTT
TRBV7-9	-	medium-sized	TRBJ2-1	CASSFPVGGEQFF	TGTGCCAGCAGCTTCCCGGTAGGAGGTGAGCAGTTCTTC
TRBV6-5	TRBD1	few	TRBJ2-7	CASSYSYRGYEQYF	TGTGCCAGCAGTTACTCTTACAGGGGGTACGAGCAGTACTTC
TRBV27	TRBD1	-	TRBJ1-2	CASSLYAPGTGNYGYTF	TGTGCCAGCAGTTTATACGCTCCGGGGACAGGGAACTATGGCTACACCTTC
TRBV9	TRBD1	medium-sized	TRBJ1-2	CASSGEGQGDYGYTF	TGTGCCAGCAGCGGGGAAGGACAGGGAGACTATGGCTACACCTTC
TRBV6-2/TRBV6-3	-	-	TRBJ2-5	CASTLTQGRRGTQYF	TGTGCCAGCACCCTTACCCAGGGGCGCAGGGGGACCCAGTACTTC
TRBV9	-	-	TRBJ2-7	CASSVARGGGAEQYF	TGTGCCAGCAGCGTAGCGAGGGGGGGAGGGGCCGAGCAGTACTTC
TRBV19	-	-	TRBJ1-2	CASSIGDGGYTF	TGTGCCAGTAGTATTGGAGATGGTGGCTACACCTTC
TRBV20-1	TRBD1	medium-sized	TRBJ2-3	CSARDRGNTDTQYF	TGCAGTGCTAGAGACAGGGGGAACACAGATACGCAGTATTTT
TRBV20-1	TRBD2	few	TRBJ2-3	CSAPSGRYTDTQYF	TGCAGTGCTCCTAGCGGGAGGTACACAGATACGCAGTATTTT
TRBV2	-	few	TRBJ2-7	CASRSGTQSYEQYF	TGTGCCAGCAGGTCGGGGACCCAGTCCTACGAGCAGTACTTT
TRBV18	TRBD1	medium-sized	TRBJ1-2	CASSPQGDYGYTF	TGTGCCAGCTCACCCCAGGGGGACTATGGCTACACCTTC
TRBV19	TRBD1	few	TRBJ1-1	CASRKQGNLGPEAFF	TGTGCCAGTAGAAAACAGGGGAATTTGGGCCCTGAAGCTTTCTTT
TRBV7-7	-	large	TRBJ2-2	CASSSDTTTGELFF	TGTGCTAGCAGCTCGGACACCACTACCGGGGAGCTGTTTTTT
TRBV9	-	-	TRBJ2-2	CASSVEGWGAGELFF	TGTGCCAGCAGCGTAGAGGGCTGGGGGGCCGGGGAGCTGTTTTTT
TRBV9	TRBD1	-	TRBJ2-5	CASSVGTDTLQETQYF	TGTGCCAGCAGCGTTGGGACAGACACCTTACAAGAGACCCAGTACTTC
TRBV7-9	-	medium-sized	TRBJ2-6	CASTEGSGANVLTF	TGTGCCAGCACCGAAGGCTCTGGGGCCAACGTCCTGACTTTC
TRBV6-1	TRBD2	few	TRBJ2-2	CASTTSGAMAGELFF	TGTGCCAGCACAACTAGCGGCGCCATGGCCGGGGAGCTGTTTTTT
TRBV15	-	-	TRBJ1-6	CATSRGMENSPLHF	TGTGCCACCAGCAGAGGCATGGAAAATTCACCCCTCCACTTT
TRBV20-1	-	few	TRBJ1-5	CSAKGPINQPQHF	TGCAGTGCTAAAGGACCGATCAATCAGCCCCAGCATTTT
TRBV20-1	-	medium-sized	TRBJ2-7	CSARRHSPTYEQYF	TGCAGTGCCCGTCGGCATAGCCCCACCTACGAGCAGTACTTC
TRBV6-6	-	-	TRBJ2-1	CASSYRAGPYYNEQFF	TGTGCCAGCAGTTACCGAGCGGGTCCTTACTACAATGAGCAGTTCTTC
TRBV28	TRBD1	few	TRBJ1-1	CASSPGPTGVGTEAFF	TGTGCCAGCAGTCCCGGTCCGACAGGGGTTGGGACTGAAGCTTTCTTT